These 3 T cell receptor beta chains came from one sample sequenced in a study of shared clonotypes between healthy human individuals. Method: immunoSEQ multiplex PCR; TCRdb's copy keeps in-frame clones and lacks some. Altogether over 850,000 clones are present, 70% to 80% being singletons, with the ten largest covering more than 0.5%. The specimen sequenced was memory CD4+ T cells from PBMCs. The subset: CD45RA-negative fraction. The receptors shown here come from a man aged 18 to 30 in good health. Some clones in this sample may be carry-over from other donors' samples.

This chain links TRBV28 with TRBJ2-7, with D perhaps matching TRBD1 (5 bases). CDR3 length: 14 residues. Trimming took 7 bases from V and 3 from J, leaving 16 bases between them. Per germline, CDR1 MDHEN and CDR2 SYDVKM. The CDR3 is CASKASGWLYEQYF. Written as DNA, the CDR3 is TGTGCCAGCAAGGCCTCAGGGTGGCTCTACGAGCAGTACTTC. The variable domain in full, with the rest retrieved from reference TRBV28 and TRBJ2-7, is DVKVTQSSRYLVKRTGEKVFLECVQDMDHENMFWYRQDPGLGLRLIYFSYDVKMKEKGDIPEGYSVSREKKERFSLILESASTNQTSMYLCASKASGWLYEQYFGPGTRLTVT.

Only a few counts were recorded for this clone. This CDR3 is also generated by other DNA sequences in the sample. The rearrangement joins TRBV2 to TRBJ2-7; 9 positions match TRBD1. The CDR3 runs 14 residues. Trimming cost V 4 bases and J 0 bases; bases outside gene matches: 1. CDR1 is SNHLY and CDR2 is FYNNEI in the germline V gene. CDR3: CASSGGQGSYEQYF. The DNA of the CDR3 is TGTGCCAGCAGTGGGGGACAGGGCTCCTACGAGCAGTACTTC.

This clone was seen a handful of times. The chain carries TRBV5-1 and TRBJ1-5, with no clear D. Germline CDR1 is SGHRS and CDR2 is YFSETQ. The CDR3 is 15 amino acids. V shed 0 bases and J shed 9 bases, with 16 bases lying between them. CDR3 residues: CASSLDSSRAAPQHF. The CDR3 DNA sequence: TGCGCCAGCAGCTTGGATAGCAGTCGTGCGGCGCCCCAGCATTTT.